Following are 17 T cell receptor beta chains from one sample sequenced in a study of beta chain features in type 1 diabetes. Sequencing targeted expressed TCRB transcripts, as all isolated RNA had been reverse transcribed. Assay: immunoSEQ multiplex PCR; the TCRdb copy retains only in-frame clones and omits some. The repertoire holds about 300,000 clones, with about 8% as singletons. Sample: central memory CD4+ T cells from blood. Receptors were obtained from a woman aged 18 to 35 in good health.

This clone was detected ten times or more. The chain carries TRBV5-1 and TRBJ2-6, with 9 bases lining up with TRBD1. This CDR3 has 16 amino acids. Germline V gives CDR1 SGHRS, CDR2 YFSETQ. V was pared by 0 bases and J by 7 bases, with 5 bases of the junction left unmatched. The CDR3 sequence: CASSLEPGQGANVLTF. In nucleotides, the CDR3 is TGCGCCAGCAGCTTGGAACCGGGACAGGGCGCCAACGTCCTGACTTTC. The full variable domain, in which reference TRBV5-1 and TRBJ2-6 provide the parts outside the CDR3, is KAGVTQTPRYLIKTRGQQVTLSCSPISGHRSVSWYQQTPGQGLQFLFEYFSETQRNKGNFPGRFSGRQFSNSRSEMNVSTLELGDSALYLCASSLEPGQGANVLTFGAGSRLTVL.

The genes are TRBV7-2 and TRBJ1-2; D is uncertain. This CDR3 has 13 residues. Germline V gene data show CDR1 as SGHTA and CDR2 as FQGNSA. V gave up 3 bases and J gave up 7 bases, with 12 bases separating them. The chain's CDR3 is CASSFGDLGGYTF. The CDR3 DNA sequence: TGTGCCAGCAGCTTCGGGGATTTAGGTGGCTACACCTTC.

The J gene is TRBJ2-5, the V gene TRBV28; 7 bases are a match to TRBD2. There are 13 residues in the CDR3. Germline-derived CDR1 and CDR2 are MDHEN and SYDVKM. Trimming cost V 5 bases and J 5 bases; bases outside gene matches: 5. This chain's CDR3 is CASSRLAVETQYF. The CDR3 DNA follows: TGTGCCAGCAGTCGACTAGCCGTGGAGACCCAGTACTTC. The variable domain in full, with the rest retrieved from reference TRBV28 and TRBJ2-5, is DVKVTQSSRYLVKRTGEKVFLECVQDMDHENMFWYRQDPGLGLRLIYFSYDVKMKEKGDIPEGYSVSREKKERFSLILESASTNQTSMYLCASSRLAVETQYFGPGTRLLVL.

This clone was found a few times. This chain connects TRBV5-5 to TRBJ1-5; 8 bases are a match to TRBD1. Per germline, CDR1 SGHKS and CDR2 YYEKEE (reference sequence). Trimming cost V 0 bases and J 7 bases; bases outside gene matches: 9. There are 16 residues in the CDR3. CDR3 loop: CASSLAGRQGQQPQHF. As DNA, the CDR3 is TGTGCCAGCAGCTTGGCCGGGAGACAGGGGCAACAGCCCCAGCATTTT.

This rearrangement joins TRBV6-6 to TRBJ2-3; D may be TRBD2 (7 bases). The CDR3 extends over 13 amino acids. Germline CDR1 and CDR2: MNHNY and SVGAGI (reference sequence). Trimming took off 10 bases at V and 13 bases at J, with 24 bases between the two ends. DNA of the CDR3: TGTGCCACTTCGTGGGATGTGGCGGGGGACAAGTATTTT. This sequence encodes CATSWDVAGDKYF.

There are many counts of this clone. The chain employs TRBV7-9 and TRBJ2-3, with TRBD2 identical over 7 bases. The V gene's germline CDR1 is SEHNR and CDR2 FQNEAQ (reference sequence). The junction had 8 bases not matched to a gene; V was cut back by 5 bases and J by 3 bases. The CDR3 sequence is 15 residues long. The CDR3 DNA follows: TGTGCCAGCAGCCCCCCTTTGGGAGGGACAGATACGCAGTATTTT. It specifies CASSPPLGGTDTQYF.

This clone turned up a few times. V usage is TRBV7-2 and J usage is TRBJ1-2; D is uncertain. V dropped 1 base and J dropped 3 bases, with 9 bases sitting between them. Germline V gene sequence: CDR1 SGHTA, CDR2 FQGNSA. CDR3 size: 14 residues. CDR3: CASSLGTHDYGYTF. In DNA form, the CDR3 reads TGTGCCAGCAGCTTAGGTACGCATGACTATGGCTACACCTTC.

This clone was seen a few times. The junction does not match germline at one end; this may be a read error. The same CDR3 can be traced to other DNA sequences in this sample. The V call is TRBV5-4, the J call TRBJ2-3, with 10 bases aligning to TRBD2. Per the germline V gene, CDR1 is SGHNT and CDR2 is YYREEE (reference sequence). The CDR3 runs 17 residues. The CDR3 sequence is CASSQLLAGALTDTQYF. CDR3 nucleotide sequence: TGCGCCAGCAGCCAACTCCTAGCGGGGGCCCTCACAGATACGCAGTATTTT.

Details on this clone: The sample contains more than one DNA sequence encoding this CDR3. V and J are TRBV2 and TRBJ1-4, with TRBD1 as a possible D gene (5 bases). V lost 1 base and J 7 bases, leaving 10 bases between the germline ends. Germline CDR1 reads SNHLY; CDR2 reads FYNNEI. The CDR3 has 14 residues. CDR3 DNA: TGTGCCAGCAGTGAAGGGGGCGCGGGTGAAAAACTGTTTTTT. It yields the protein CASSEGGAGEKLFF.

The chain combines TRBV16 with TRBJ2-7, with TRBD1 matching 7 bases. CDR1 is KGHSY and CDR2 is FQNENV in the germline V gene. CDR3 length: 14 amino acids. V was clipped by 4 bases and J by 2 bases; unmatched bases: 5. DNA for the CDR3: TGTGCCAGCAGCCCCTACAGGGGAGCCTACGAGCAGTACGTC. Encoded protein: CASSPYRGAYEQYV.

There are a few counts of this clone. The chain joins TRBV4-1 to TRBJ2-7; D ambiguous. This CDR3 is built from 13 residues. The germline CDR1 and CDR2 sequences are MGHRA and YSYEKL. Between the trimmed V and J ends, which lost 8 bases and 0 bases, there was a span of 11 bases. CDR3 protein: CASGQSDSYEQYF. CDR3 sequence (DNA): TGCGCCAGCGGGCAAAGCGACTCCTACGAGCAGTACTTC.

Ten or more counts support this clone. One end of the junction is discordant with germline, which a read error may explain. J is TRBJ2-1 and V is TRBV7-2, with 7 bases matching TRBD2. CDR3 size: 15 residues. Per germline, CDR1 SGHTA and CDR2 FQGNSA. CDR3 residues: CASSLRPAGYSEQFF. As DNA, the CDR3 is TGTGCCAGCAGCCTCAGGCCAGCGGGATACAGTGAGCAGTTCTTC.

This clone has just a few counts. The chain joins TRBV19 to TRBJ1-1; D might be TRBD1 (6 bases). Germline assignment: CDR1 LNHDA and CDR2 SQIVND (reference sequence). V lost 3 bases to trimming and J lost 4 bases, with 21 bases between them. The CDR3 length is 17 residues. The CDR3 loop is CASSIPGAGALGTEAFF. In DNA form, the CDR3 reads TGTGCCAGTAGTATTCCGGGAGCAGGGGCATTGGGCACTGAAGCTTTCTTT.

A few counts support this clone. The CDR3 loop reads CASSLNGGSATDTQYF. For the CDR3, the DNA is TGTGCCAGCAGCTTAAATGGCGGGAGTGCCACAGATACGCAGTATTTT. The chain uses TRBV7-9 and TRBJ2-3, with 7 positions matching TRBD2. Germline CDR1 reads SEHNR; CDR2 reads FQNEAQ (reference sequence). Germline trimming cut 2 bases from V and 2 bases from J; bases unmatched to any gene: 7. This CDR3 comprises 16 residues.

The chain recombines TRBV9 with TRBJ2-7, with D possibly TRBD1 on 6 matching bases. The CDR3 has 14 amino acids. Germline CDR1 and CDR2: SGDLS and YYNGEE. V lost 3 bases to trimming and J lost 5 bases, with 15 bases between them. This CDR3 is CASSGTGIVDEQYF. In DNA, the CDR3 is TGTGCCAGCAGCGGAACAGGGATCGTGGACGAGCAGTACTTC.

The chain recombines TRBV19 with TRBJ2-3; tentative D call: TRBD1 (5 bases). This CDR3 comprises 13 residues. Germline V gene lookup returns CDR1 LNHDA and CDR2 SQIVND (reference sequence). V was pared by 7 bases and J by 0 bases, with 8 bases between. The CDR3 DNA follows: TGTGCCAGTAATAGGGGAAGCACAGATACGCAGTATTTT. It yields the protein CASNRGSTDTQYF.

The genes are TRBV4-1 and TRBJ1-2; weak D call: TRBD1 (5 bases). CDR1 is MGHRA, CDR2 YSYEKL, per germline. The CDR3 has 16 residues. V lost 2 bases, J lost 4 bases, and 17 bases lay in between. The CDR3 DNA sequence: TGCGCCAGCAGCCAAACCCCGGCAGGGCTACTCTATGGCTACACCTTC. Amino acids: CASSQTPAGLLYGYTF.